The TCR beta chain described here comes from a study of neoadjuvant anti-PD-1 for oral cavity cancer. Libraries were prepared by immunoSEQ multiplex PCR; TCRdb keeps only in-frame clonotypes and omits some of them. The sample yields approximately 17,000 clones, 55% to 75% seen once. The V segment lost 1 base and the J segment 3 bases; nucleotides outside the gene matches: 4. CDR3 length equals 14 residues. Looked up from germline, CDR1 is SGHNT and CDR2 is YYREEE (reference sequence). This chain connects TRBV5-4 to TRBJ2-7, with 7 bases identical to TRBD1. This TCR derives from a person aged 40-85 years with oral cavity squamous cell carcinoma. Sequenced material: PBMCs, taken before nivolumab (anti-PD-1) treatment. The CDR3 protein is CASSLYAGGYEQYF. As DNA, the CDR3 is TGTGCCAGCAGCTTGTATGCAGGGGGCTACGAGCAGTACTTC.